This TCR beta chain was documented in a study of beta chain features in type 1 diabetes. Study conclusions and caveats: The study found moderately but significantly shorter TCRB CDR3s in all four CD4+ subsets of Type 1 diabetes patients.

V was cut by 8 bases and J by 2 bases, with 13 bases left in between. Germline CDR1 reads MDHEN; CDR2 reads SYDVKM. The CDR3 sequence is 13 residues long. Since all of the isolated RNA was reverse transcribed, expressed TCRB transcripts were what got sequenced. Clones were sequenced by immunoSEQ multiplex PCR, and TCRdb holds only the in-frame ones, with some missing. The sample carries some 330,000 clones, roughly 13% recorded once. This clone was seen only once. The antigen is undetermined. The sequence was obtained from a woman between 18 and 29 years old with type 1 diabetes. The chain is built from TRBV28 and TRBJ2-7; possibly TRBD2 for D (5 bases). What was sequenced was naive CD4+ T cells from blood. The CDR3 reads CASETTRAYEQYF. As DNA, the CDR3 is TGTGCCAGCGAAACAACTAGGGCCTACGAGCAGTACTTC.